The rows below give T cell receptor beta chains drawn from one sample of a study of blood T cell repertoires in COVID-19. Sequencing used immunoSEQ multiplex PCR; TCRdb keeps in-frame clones, though not all of them. This table holds about 130,000 clones, around 75% found once. Sequenced input: peripheral blood. These receptors came from a woman between 65 and 79 years old with COVID-19, enrolled during active disease. The CDR3 runs from the conserved cysteine through the conserved F or W. Fields, in order: V gene, D gene, J gene, clone size, CDR3 protein, CDR3 DNA. A D gene is named only where the DNA matches it firmly. Some rows have no size entry. The others give once, few or many, or a class for an expanded clone.

V gene: TRBV5-6
D gene: TRBD1
J gene: TRBJ2-5
clone size: NA
CDR3 protein: CASSVTQGRATQYF
CDR3 DNA: TGTGCCAGCAGCGTTACACAGGGGCGGGCGACCCAGTACTTC

V gene: TRBV7-2
D gene: NA
J gene: TRBJ2-1
clone size: NA
CDR3 protein: CASSLAPQGAYNEQFF
CDR3 DNA: TGTGCCAGCAGCTTAGCCCCACAGGGTGCCTACAATGAGCAGTTCTTC

V gene: TRBV9
D gene: NA
J gene: TRBJ1-3
clone size: NA
CDR3 protein: CASSFQNGNTIYF
CDR3 DNA: TGTGCCAGCAGCTTCCAGAATGGAAACACCATATATTTT

V gene: TRBV18
D gene: NA
J gene: TRBJ2-5
clone size: NA
CDR3 protein: CASSLRHVWVLRGFQETQYF
CDR3 DNA: TGTGCCAGCTCACTCCGACATGTTTGGGTCTTAAGGGGGTTCCAAGAGACCCAGTACTTC

V gene: TRBV7-3
D gene: TRBD1
J gene: TRBJ1-6
clone size: NA
CDR3 protein: CASSLRGQGNSPLHF
CDR3 DNA: TGTGCCAGCAGCTTACGAGGACAGGGGAATTCACCCCTCCACTTT

V gene: TRBV6-5
D gene: NA
J gene: TRBJ1-6
clone size: NA
CDR3 protein: CASKPGGSYNSPLHF
CDR3 DNA: TGTGCCAGCAAACCGGGGGGCTCCTATAATTCACCCCTCCACTTT

V gene: TRBV6-5
D gene: NA
J gene: TRBJ1-1
clone size: NA
CDR3 protein: CASSSRPNTEAFF
CDR3 DNA: TGTGCCAGCAGTTCCCGTCCGAACACTGAAGCTTTCTTT

V gene: TRBV6-6
D gene: NA
J gene: TRBJ1-3
clone size: NA
CDR3 protein: CASSYTGSSGNTIYF
CDR3 DNA: TGTGCCAGCAGTTATACGGGGAGCTCTGGAAACACCATATATTTT

V gene: TRBV24-1
D gene: TRBD2
J gene: TRBJ2-1
clone size: NA
CDR3 protein: CATSEGLAGGYEQFF
CDR3 DNA: TGTGCCACCAGTGAGGGACTAGCGGGGGGTTATGAGCAGTTCTTC

V gene: TRBV18
D gene: TRBD1
J gene: TRBJ1-2
clone size: NA
CDR3 protein: CASSPPGLQGEIRYTF
CDR3 DNA: TGTGCCAGCTCACCACCGGGGCTGCAGGGGGAAATCCGCTACACCTTC

V gene: TRBV4-2
D gene: TRBD2
J gene: TRBJ2-7
clone size: NA
CDR3 protein: CASSQAPGGGMSYEQYF
CDR3 DNA: TGTGCCAGCAGCCAGGCCCCTGGGGGGGGGATGTCCTACGAGCAGTACTTC

V gene: TRBV19
D gene: NA
J gene: TRBJ1-5
clone size: few
CDR3 protein: CASSIVAVAGNQPQHF
CDR3 DNA: TGTGCCAGTAGTATAGTGGCAGTTGCGGGCAATCAGCCCCAGCATTTT

V gene: TRBV30
D gene: NA
J gene: TRBJ1-4
clone size: NA
CDR3 protein: CASPDISGNRLFF
CDR3 DNA: TGTGCCTCCCCGGATATATCGGGGAATAGGCTGTTTTTT

V gene: TRBV2
D gene: TRBD1
J gene: TRBJ1-1
clone size: once
CDR3 protein: CASRPGTENTEAFF
CDR3 DNA: TGTGCCAGCAGGCCCGGGACAGAGAACACTGAAGCTTTCTTT

V gene: TRBV10-3
D gene: NA
J gene: TRBJ1-1
clone size: NA
CDR3 protein: CATTSLQGSPEAFF
CDR3 DNA: TGTGCCACCACCAGCCTCCAGGGGAGCCCTGAAGCTTTCTTT

V gene: TRBV7-2
D gene: NA
J gene: TRBJ1-5
clone size: NA
CDR3 protein: CASSTTDYSNQPQHF
CDR3 DNA: TGTGCCAGCAGCACGACTGACTATAGCAATCAGCCCCAGCATTTT

V gene: TRBV6-6
D gene: NA
J gene: TRBJ1-1
clone size: NA
CDR3 protein: CASKQEEYSTEAFF
CDR3 DNA: TGTGCCAGCAAGCAGGAAGAGTATAGTACTGAAGCTTTCTTT

V gene: TRBV7-2
D gene: TRBD2
J gene: TRBJ2-1
clone size: NA
CDR3 protein: CASSPGTRLNEQFF
CDR3 DNA: TGTGCCAGCAGCCCCGGGACTAGGTTGAATGAGCAGTTCTTC

V gene: TRBV9
D gene: NA
J gene: TRBJ1-2
clone size: NA
CDR3 protein: CASSPPGEVGGYTF
CDR3 DNA: TGTGCCAGCAGCCCCCCCGGGGAGGTCGGAGGCTACACCTTC

V gene: TRBV27
D gene: NA
J gene: TRBJ2-1
clone size: NA
CDR3 protein: CASHSTYNEQFF
CDR3 DNA: TGTGCCAGCCATAGTACCTACAATGAGCAGTTCTTC

V gene: TRBV5-5
D gene: TRBD1
J gene: TRBJ2-1
clone size: few
CDR3 protein: CASSLGQGPYNEQFF
CDR3 DNA: TGTGCCAGCAGCTTAGGACAGGGACCCTACAATGAGCAGTTCTTC

V gene: TRBV19
D gene: NA
J gene: TRBJ1-1
clone size: NA
CDR3 protein: CASTGPQMNTEAFF
CDR3 DNA: TGTGCCAGTACAGGGCCTCAGATGAACACTGAAGCTTTCTTT

V gene: TRBV21-1
D gene: NA
J gene: TRBJ2-1
clone size: NA
CDR3 protein: CASSKRPGDYSYNEQFF
CDR3 DNA: TGTGCCAGCAGCAAAAGGCCGGGGGACTACTCCTACAATGAGCAGTTCTTC

V gene: TRBV2
D gene: NA
J gene: TRBJ1-3
clone size: NA
CDR3 protein: CASSEELWQGIPGNTIYF
CDR3 DNA: TGTGCCAGCAGTGAAGAACTATGGCAGGGGATCCCTGGAAACACCATATATTTT

V gene: TRBV29-1
D gene: NA
J gene: TRBJ1-2
clone size: NA
CDR3 protein: CSVFEQTANYGYTF
CDR3 DNA: TGCAGCGTTTTTGAACAGACAGCCAACTATGGCTACACCTTC

V gene: TRBV5-5
D gene: NA
J gene: TRBJ2-7
clone size: NA
CDR3 protein: CASSVAGGLSAAEQYF
CDR3 DNA: TGTGCCAGCAGTGTGGCGGGTGGCCTATCGGCTGCCGAGCAGTACTTC

V gene: TRBV28
D gene: TRBD1
J gene: TRBJ1-6
clone size: NA
CDR3 protein: CASSSPGQPGSPLHF
CDR3 DNA: TGTGCCAGCAGTTCTCCGGGACAGCCCGGGTCACCCCTCCACTTT

V gene: TRBV2
D gene: NA
J gene: TRBJ1-2
clone size: NA
CDR3 protein: CASSVGIGGVFYGYTF
CDR3 DNA: TGTGCCAGCAGTGTAGGAATTGGAGGGGTATTCTATGGCTACACCTTC

V gene: TRBV15
D gene: NA
J gene: TRBJ2-1
clone size: NA
CDR3 protein: CATSRDLAPNEQFF
CDR3 DNA: TGTGCCACCAGCAGAGATTTGGCACCAAATGAGCAGTTCTTC

V gene: TRBV10-3
D gene: NA
J gene: TRBJ2-3
clone size: NA
CDR3 protein: CAISDSRSADTQYF
CDR3 DNA: TGTGCCATCAGTGACTCTCGGAGCGCAGATACGCAGTATTTT

V gene: TRBV7-8
D gene: NA
J gene: TRBJ1-2
clone size: NA
CDR3 protein: CASSLALGLPLDGYTF
CDR3 DNA: TGTGCCAGCAGCTTAGCGCTAGGCCTGCCCCTCGATGGCTACACCTTC

V gene: TRBV5-6
D gene: TRBD1
J gene: TRBJ1-2
clone size: once
CDR3 protein: CASSSGQGASNYGYTF
CDR3 DNA: TGTGCCAGCAGCTCGGGACAGGGGGCGTCTAACTATGGCTACACCTTC

V gene: TRBV4-2
D gene: TRBD2
J gene: TRBJ2-3
clone size: NA
CDR3 protein: CASSQAASGGATDTQYF
CDR3 DNA: TGTGCCAGCAGCCAAGCGGCGAGCGGGGGGGCTACAGATACGCAGTATTTT

V gene: TRBV19
D gene: TRBD1
J gene: TRBJ1-2
clone size: NA
CDR3 protein: CASSEVTGGNYGYTF
CDR3 DNA: TGTGCCAGTAGTGAAGTGACAGGGGGCAACTATGGCTACACCTTC

V gene: TRBV4-2
D gene: NA
J gene: TRBJ2-7
clone size: NA
CDR3 protein: CASSQDQVSYEQYF
CDR3 DNA: TGTGCCAGCAGCCAAGATCAGGTCTCCTACGAGCAGTACTTC

V gene: TRBV29-1
D gene: TRBD1
J gene: TRBJ2-7
clone size: once
CDR3 protein: CSVGTGRNEQYF
CDR3 DNA: TGCAGCGTGGGGACAGGGCGCAACGAGCAGTACTTC

V gene: TRBV18
D gene: NA
J gene: TRBJ2-2
clone size: NA
CDR3 protein: CASSPSPLQQGVSGELFF
CDR3 DNA: TGTGCCAGCTCACCATCCCCCTTGCAACAGGGAGTATCCGGGGAGCTGTTTTTT

V gene: TRBV5-1
D gene: TRBD1
J gene: TRBJ1-1
clone size: NA
CDR3 protein: CASSPSGQPNTEAFF
CDR3 DNA: TGCGCCAGCAGCCCATCGGGACAGCCCAACACTGAAGCTTTCTTT

V gene: TRBV6-5
D gene: TRBD2
J gene: TRBJ2-7
clone size: NA
CDR3 protein: CASPQHLGGEQYF
CDR3 DNA: TGTGCCAGCCCCCAGCACCTCGGGGGGGAGCAGTACTTC

V gene: TRBV7-9
D gene: TRBD1
J gene: TRBJ1-2
clone size: NA
CDR3 protein: CASSSRPGGPYGYTF
CDR3 DNA: TGTGCCAGCAGCTCCCGCCCAGGGGGGCCCTATGGCTACACCTTC

V gene: TRBV19
D gene: NA
J gene: TRBJ1-2
clone size: NA
CDR3 protein: CASSIYLRRADSGDGYTF
CDR3 DNA: TGTGCCAGTAGTATCTATCTTCGACGGGCGGACAGCGGGGATGGCTACACCTTC

V gene: TRBV6-5
D gene: NA
J gene: TRBJ2-7
clone size: NA
CDR3 protein: CASSYSTGHPYEQYF
CDR3 DNA: TGTGCCAGCAGTTACTCGACCGGACACCCCTACGAGCAGTACTTC

V gene: TRBV23-1
D gene: TRBD1
J gene: TRBJ1-1
clone size: NA
CDR3 protein: CASSHLNFDREKWNTEAFF
CDR3 DNA: TGCGCCAGCAGTCACCTTAACTTCGACAGGGAGAAGTGGAACACTGAAGCTTTCTTT

V gene: TRBV6-1
D gene: NA
J gene: TRBJ2-7
clone size: NA
CDR3 protein: CASSEREQYF
CDR3 DNA: TGTGCCAGCAGTGAACGCGAGCAGTACTTC

V gene: TRBV30
D gene: NA
J gene: TRBJ1-5
clone size: once
CDR3 protein: CAWSVLGSLDQPQHF
CDR3 DNA: TGTGCCTGGAGTGTACTAGGGTCTCTCGATCAGCCCCAGCATTTT